The clone carrying this T cell receptor (beta chain) turned up a few times. This specimen belongs to a study of blood T cell repertoires in COVID-19. Study overall: The origin of the acute and convalescent COVID-19 samples was the United States, Italy and Spain.

Germline CDR1 is MNHEY and CDR2 is SVGAGI. Trimming stripped 5 bases from V and 9 bases from J, with 8 bases between. This CDR3 contains 11 residues. As processed by the authors: Amplification of reference gene primers provided the estimated nucleated cell counts. Assay: immunoSEQ multiplex PCR; the TCRdb copy retains only in-frame clones and omits some. V, J and clone size were drawn from that table, and D and trimming were deduced from the DNA. Here the sample spans around 110,000 clones, around 83% being singletons. The source of this sequence is a man aged 65 to 85 with acute or convalescent COVID-19. Sequenced sample: peripheral blood. The rearrangement uses TRBV6-5 and TRBJ2-1; D not resolved. As DNA, the CDR3 is TGTGCCAGCAGTACCATCGGTGAGCAGTTCTTC. This translates into CASSTIGEQFF.